This T cell receptor (beta chain) originates from a study of T cell repertoires in cytomegalovirus infection. Study background: CMV infection and matching HLA type were both indicated by public TCR beta signatures. Broader study findings: There were carriers of CMV plus the relevant HLA, and cumulative public TCR beta family frequency identified them. Across the ex vivo response, the dominant clonotypes were HLA-C-restricted CMV-specific TCR beta clonotypes.

TCRdb fed the reads into MiXCR, producing one record per CDR3 protein. The data show around 310,000 distinct CDR3 sequences, 15% to 20% seen once. This clonotype was seen ten or more times. The antigen remains unidentified. The CDR3 is made up of 15 amino acids. V shed 1 base, J shed 3 bases, and the junction held 4 bases outside the gene matches. CDR1 and CDR2 from the germline V gene are SGHTA and FQGNSA. V gene TRBV7-2 combines with J gene TRBJ2-7, with TRBD2 matching 9 bases. The sample comprised PBMCs. This sequence originates from a human donor in good health (CMV status not recorded). Some clones in this sample may be carry-over from other donors' samples. The CDR3 bases are TGTGCCAGCAGCTTAGTTGGCGGGGGGGACTACGAGCAGTACTTC. It translates to CASSLVGGGDYEQYF. The whole variable domain, remainder taken from reference TRBV7-2 and TRBJ2-7, is GAGVSQSPSNKVTEKGKDVELRCDPISGHTALYWYRQSLGQGLEFLIYFQGNSAPDKSGLPSDRFSAERTGGSVSTLTIQRTQQEDSAVYLCASSLVGGGDYEQYFGPGTRLTVT.